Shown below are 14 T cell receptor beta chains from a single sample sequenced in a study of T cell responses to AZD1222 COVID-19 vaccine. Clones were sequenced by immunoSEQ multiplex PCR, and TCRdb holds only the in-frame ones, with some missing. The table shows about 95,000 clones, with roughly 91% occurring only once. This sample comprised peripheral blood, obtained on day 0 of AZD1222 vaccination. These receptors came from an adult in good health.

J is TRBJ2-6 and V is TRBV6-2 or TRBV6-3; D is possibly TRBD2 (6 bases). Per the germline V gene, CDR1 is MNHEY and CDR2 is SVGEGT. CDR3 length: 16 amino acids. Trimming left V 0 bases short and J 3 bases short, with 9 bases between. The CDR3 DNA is TGTGCCAGCAGTTACTCGCGGGGCCTTGGGGCCAACGTCCTGACTTTC. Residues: CASSYSRGLGANVLTF.

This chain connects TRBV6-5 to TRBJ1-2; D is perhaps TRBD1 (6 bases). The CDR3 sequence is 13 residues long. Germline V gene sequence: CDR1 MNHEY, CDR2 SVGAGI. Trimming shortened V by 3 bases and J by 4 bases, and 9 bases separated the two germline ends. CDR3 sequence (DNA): TGTGCCAGCAGTTATGGACAGCCCTATGGCTACACCTTC. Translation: CASSYGQPYGYTF.

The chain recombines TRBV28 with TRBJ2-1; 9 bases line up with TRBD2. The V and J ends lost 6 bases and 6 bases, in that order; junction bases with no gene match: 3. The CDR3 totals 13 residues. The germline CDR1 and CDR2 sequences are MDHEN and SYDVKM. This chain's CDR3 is CASRASGANEQFF. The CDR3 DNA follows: TGTGCCAGCAGGGCTAGCGGGGCCAATGAGCAGTTCTTC.

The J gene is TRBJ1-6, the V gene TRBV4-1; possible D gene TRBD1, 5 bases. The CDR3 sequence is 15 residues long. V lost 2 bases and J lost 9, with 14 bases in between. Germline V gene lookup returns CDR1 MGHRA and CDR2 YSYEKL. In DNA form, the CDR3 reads TGCGCCAGCAGCCAACTAAGGGGAGGAATTTCACCCCTCCACTTT. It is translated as CASSQLRGGISPLHF.

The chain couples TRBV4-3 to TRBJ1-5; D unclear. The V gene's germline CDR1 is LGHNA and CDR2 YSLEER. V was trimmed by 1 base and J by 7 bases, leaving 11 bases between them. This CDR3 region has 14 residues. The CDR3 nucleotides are TGCGCCAGCAGCCAAGCCTTGGTTGGGCAGCCCCAGCATTTT. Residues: CASSQALVGQPQHF.

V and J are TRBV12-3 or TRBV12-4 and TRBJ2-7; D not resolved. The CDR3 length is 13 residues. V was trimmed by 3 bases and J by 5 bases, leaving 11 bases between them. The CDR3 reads CASSLQGIDEQYF. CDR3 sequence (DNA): TGTGCCAGCAGTTTGCAAGGGATCGACGAGCAGTACTTC.

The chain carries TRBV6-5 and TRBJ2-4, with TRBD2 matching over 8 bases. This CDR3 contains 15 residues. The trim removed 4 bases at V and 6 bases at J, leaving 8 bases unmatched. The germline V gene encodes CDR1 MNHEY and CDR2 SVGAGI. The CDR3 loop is CASSSPGGVGNIQYF. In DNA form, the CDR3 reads TGTGCCAGCAGTTCACCGGGAGGGGTTGGAAACATTCAGTACTTC.

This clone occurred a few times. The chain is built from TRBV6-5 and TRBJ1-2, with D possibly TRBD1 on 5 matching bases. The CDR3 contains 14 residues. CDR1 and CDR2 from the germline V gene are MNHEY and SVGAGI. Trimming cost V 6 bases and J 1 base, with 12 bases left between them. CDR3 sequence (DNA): TGTGCCAGCAGCCAATCCCAGGGTAACTATGGCTACACCTTC. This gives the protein CASSQSQGNYGYTF.

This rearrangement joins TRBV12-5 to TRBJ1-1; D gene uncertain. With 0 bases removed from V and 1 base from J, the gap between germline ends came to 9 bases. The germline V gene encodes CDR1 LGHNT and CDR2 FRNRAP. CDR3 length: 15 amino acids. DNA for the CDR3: TGTGCTAGTGGTTTGGTAGATTCCAGGAACACTGAAGCTTTCTTT. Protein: CASGLVDSRNTEAFF.

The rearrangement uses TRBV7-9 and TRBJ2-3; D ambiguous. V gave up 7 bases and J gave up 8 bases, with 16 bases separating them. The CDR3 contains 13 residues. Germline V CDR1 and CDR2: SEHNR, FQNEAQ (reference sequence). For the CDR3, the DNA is TGTGCCAGCACCTTCCAGGAGACCAGTACGCAGTATTTT. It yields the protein CASTFQETSTQYF.

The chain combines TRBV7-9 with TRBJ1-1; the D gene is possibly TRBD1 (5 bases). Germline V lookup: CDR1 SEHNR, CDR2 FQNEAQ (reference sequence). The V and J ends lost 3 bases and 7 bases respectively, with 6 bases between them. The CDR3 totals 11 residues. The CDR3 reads CASSFRGEAFF. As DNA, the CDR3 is TGTGCCAGCAGCTTTAGGGGTGAAGCTTTCTTT.

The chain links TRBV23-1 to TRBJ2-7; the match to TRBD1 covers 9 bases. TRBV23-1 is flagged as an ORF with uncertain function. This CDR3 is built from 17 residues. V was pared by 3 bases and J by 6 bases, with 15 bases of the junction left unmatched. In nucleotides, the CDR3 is TGCGCCAGCAGTCATTTCGAACTGGGACAGGGTATAGGCGAGCAGTACTTC. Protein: CASSHFELGQGIGEQYF.

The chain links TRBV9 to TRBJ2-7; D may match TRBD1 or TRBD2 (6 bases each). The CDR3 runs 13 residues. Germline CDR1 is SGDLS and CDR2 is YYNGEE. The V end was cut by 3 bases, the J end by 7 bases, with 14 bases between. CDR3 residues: CASSGGAELEQYF. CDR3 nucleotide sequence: TGTGCCAGCAGCGGGGGGGCCGAATTGGAGCAGTACTTC.

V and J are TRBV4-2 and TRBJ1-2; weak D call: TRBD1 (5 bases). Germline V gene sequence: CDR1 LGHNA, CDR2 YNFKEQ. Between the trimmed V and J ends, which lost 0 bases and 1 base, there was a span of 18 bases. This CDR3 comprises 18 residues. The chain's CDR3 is CASSQDRSPGRGNYGYTF. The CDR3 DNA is TGTGCCAGCAGCCAAGACCGAAGTCCGGGTAGGGGTAACTATGGCTACACCTTC.